The 28 T cell receptor beta chains listed next were all sequenced from one sample in a study of spatial heterogeneity in lung cancer. TCRdb recomputed calls from the 5' RACE reads with MiXCR, one row per CDR3 protein. The sample holds approximately 21,000 distinct CDR3 sequences, 3.3% seen once. Time point defined: sample taken at primary tumor resection. Source: PBMCs, taken at surgery. These receptors all come from a female donor with early-stage non-small cell lung cancer.

This clonotype was recorded at least ten times. This chain links TRBV12-3 or TRBV12-4 with TRBJ2-1, with a possible D match to TRBD2 (6 bases). There are 16 residues in the CDR3. V lost 3 bases to trimming and J lost 0 bases, with 12 bases between them. CDR3 region: CASSFWDFSSYNEQFF. CDR3 coding DNA: TGTGCCAGCAGTTTCTGGGACTTCAGCTCCTACAATGAGCAGTTCTTC.

This clonotype was seen ten or more times. This sequence joins TRBV5-1 and TRBJ1-1, with D possibly TRBD1 on 5 matching bases. Germline values: CDR1 SGHRS, CDR2 YFSETQ. V was shortened by 5 bases and J by 1 base, with 12 bases between the two germline ends. This CDR3 spans 14 amino acids. This chain's CDR3 is CASSGQGANTEAFF. The CDR3 DNA is TGCGCCAGCAGTGGGCAGGGCGCGAACACTGAAGCTTTCTTT.

This clonotype was counted ten times or more. CDR3 in amino acids: CASSQEGRRNTEAFF. The CDR3 DNA follows: TGTGCCAGCAGCCAAGAGGGACGGAGGAACACTGAAGCTTTCTTT. The chain couples TRBV4-2 to TRBJ1-1; D is possibly TRBD1 (5 bases). Trimming removed 0 bases from V and 1 base from J, with 9 bases in between. Germline V gene data show CDR1 as LGHNA and CDR2 as YNFKEQ. This CDR3 spans 15 amino acids.

This clonotype was seen at least ten times. The chain couples TRBV20-1 to TRBJ2-7, with D unresolved. The CDR3 has 11 residues. Trimming stripped 3 bases from V and 7 bases from J, with 10 bases between. The germline gives CDR1 DFQATT, CDR2 SNEGSKA (reference sequence). The CDR3 is CSASGRLEQYF. For the CDR3, the DNA is TGCAGTGCTAGCGGTCGTCTTGAGCAGTACTTC.

This clonotype was seen many times. The CDR3, as DNA: TGTGCTAGTGGTTTTGGAGGGAGTCCCTACGAGCAGTACTTC. It encodes CASGFGGSPYEQYF. The rearrangement joins TRBV12-5 to TRBJ2-7; D may be TRBD2 (6 bases). The CDR3 loop spans 14 amino acids. Germline V gives CDR1 LGHNT, CDR2 FRNRAP. V gave up 3 bases and J gave up 2 bases, with 11 bases separating them. Full variable domain (rest looked up from reference TRBV12-5 and TRBJ2-7): DARVTQTPRHKVTEMGQEVTMRCQPILGHNTVFWYRQTMMQGLELLAYFRNRAPLDDSGMPKDRFSAEMPDATLATLKIQPSEPRDSAVYFCASGFGGSPYEQYFGPGTRLTVT.

This clonotype was seen repeatedly, ten times or more. The chain has TRBV6-5 and TRBJ2-1, with TRBD2 matching over 10 bases. Trimming took 4 bases from V and 4 from J; bases not matched to a gene: 4. This CDR3 spans 15 amino acids. In germline, CDR1 is MNHEY, CDR2 SVGAGI. The CDR3 region is CASSSRTSGYNEQFF. CDR3 coding DNA: TGTGCCAGCAGTTCAAGGACTAGCGGTTACAATGAGCAGTTCTTC.

There are many counts of this clonotype. The V call is TRBV19, the J call TRBJ2-1; D gene uncertain. The CDR3 length is 19 residues. V was clipped by 8 bases and J by 0 bases, with 26 bases between them. The germline gives CDR1 LNHDA, CDR2 SQIVND (reference sequence). The CDR3 region is CASAPLDASFRSSYNEQFF. The CDR3 DNA is TGTGCCAGTGCCCCTTTAGACGCTTCTTTTAGGAGCTCCTACAATGAGCAGTTCTTC.

This clonotype has a count of ten or more. The V gene is TRBV5-1, the J gene TRBJ2-3; D is perhaps TRBD1 (6 bases). This CDR3 comprises 16 residues. V lost 0 bases to trimming and J lost 1 base, with 12 bases between them. Germline V gene sequence: CDR1 SGHRS, CDR2 YFSETQ. CDR3 nucleotide sequence: TGCGCCAGCAGCTTGGAGCTAGGGGGTGGCACAGATACGCAGTATTTT. Protein sequence: CASSLELGGGTDTQYF.

This clonotype occurred many times. The chain employs TRBV29-1 and TRBJ2-3; D may be TRBD1 (6 bases). Between the trimmed V and J ends, which lost 3 bases and 0 bases, there was a span of 16 bases. The germline CDR1 and CDR2 sequences are SQVTM and ANQGSEA. There are 16 residues in the CDR3. The CDR3 protein is CSVEDRPRLSTDTQYF. The CDR3, as DNA: TGCAGCGTTGAGGACAGACCAAGGCTCAGCACAGATACGCAGTATTTT.

This clonotype has at least ten counts. This sequence joins TRBV6-1 and TRBJ2-2; a possible D gene is TRBD2 (6 bases). Trimming took off 7 bases at V and 7 bases at J, with 16 bases between the two ends. Germline V lookup: CDR1 MNHNS, CDR2 SASEGT. The CDR3 length is 14 residues. Here the CDR3 DNA reads TGTGCCAGCAATCCTTACCCGCGGGGCGGGGAGCTGTTTTTT. This gives the protein CASNPYPRGGELFF.

The table lists this clonotype with many counts. The chain uses TRBV28 and TRBJ2-3; 9 bases are shared with TRBD1. Germline V lookup: CDR1 MDHEN, CDR2 SYDVKM. This CDR3 has 13 amino acids. The trim removed 8 bases at V and 6 bases at J, leaving 6 bases unmatched. The CDR3 loop reads CASEGQGGDTQYF. CDR3 nucleotides: TGTGCCAGCGAGGGACAGGGAGGGGATACGCAGTATTTT.

In its sample, this clonotype ranks as medium-sized (0.01 to 0.1%). The chain is built from TRBV19 and TRBJ1-5; D perhaps matches TRBD1 (5 bases). The CDR3 is 15 amino acids. The V gene's germline CDR1 is LNHDA and CDR2 SQIVND (reference sequence). With 3 bases removed from V and 6 bases from J, the gap between germline ends came to 15 bases. The CDR3 coding sequence is TGTGCCAGTAGTATTCCCCAGGGCTTCGGTCAGCCCCAGCATTTT. Translating gives CASSIPQGFGQPQHF.

In this sample, this clonotype turned up many times. This chain connects TRBV19 to TRBJ2-3, with TRBD2 as a possible D gene (5 bases). Trimming removed 6 bases from V and 6 bases from J, with 13 bases in between. Germline CDR1 reads LNHDA; CDR2 reads SQIVND (reference sequence). CDR3 length: 13 amino acids. Written as DNA, the CDR3 is TGTGCCAGTAGCTTCCGAAGGGAGGATACGCAGTATTTT. Residues: CASSFRREDTQYF.

This clonotype was detected only a few times. This chain connects TRBV5-4 to TRBJ2-1; 7 nucleotides agree with TRBD1. Germline V gene sequence: CDR1 SGHNT, CDR2 YYREEE (reference sequence). The CDR3 contains 15 residues. V dropped 2 bases and J dropped 7; count of bases not matched to a gene: 9. The CDR3: CASSFVGGADNEQFF. The CDR3 coding sequence is TGTGCCAGCAGCTTCGTAGGGGGCGCCGATAATGAGCAGTTCTTC.

This clonotype occurred many times. The chain links TRBV28 to TRBJ1-6; D unclear. V was clipped by 4 bases and J by 11 bases, with 12 bases between them. Per the germline V gene, CDR1 is MDHEN and CDR2 is SYDVKM. The CDR3 runs to 13 residues. The CDR3 loop is CASSSEVETPLHF. The CDR3 DNA reads TGTGCCAGCAGTTCCGAGGTGGAAACACCCCTCCACTTT.

This clonotype is medium-sized (0.01 to 0.1%) within its sample. The chain recombines TRBV4-2 with TRBJ2-1; TRBD2 aligns across 7 bases. The junction had 14 bases not matched to a gene; V was cut back by 7 bases and J by 5 bases. This CDR3 has 16 amino acids. Germline V gene sequence: CDR1 LGHNA, CDR2 YNFKEQ. CDR3 in amino acids: CASTGPDSGPNNEQFF. Here the CDR3 DNA reads TGTGCCAGCACCGGCCCGGATAGCGGGCCTAACAATGAGCAGTTCTTC.

This clonotype was recorded many times. This sequence joins TRBV12-3 or TRBV12-4 and TRBJ2-3; TRBD1 aligns across 12 bases. With 6 bases clipped from V and 5 bases from J, the junction kept 6 bases outside the gene matches. This CDR3 region has 15 residues. Written as DNA, the CDR3 is TGTGCCAGCAGCCGGGACAGGGGGCGCAAAGATACGCAGTATTTT. Translated: CASSRDRGRKDTQYF.

This clonotype has at least ten counts. The rearrangement uses TRBV11-1 and TRBJ1-1; D call uncertain. Germline V gives CDR1 SGHAT, CDR2 FQDESV (reference sequence). Trimming shortened V by 1 base and J by 8 bases, and 5 bases separated the two germline ends. CDR3 length: 11 amino acids. The CDR3 reads CASSLGAEAFF. CDR3 sequence (DNA): TGTGCCAGCAGCTTAGGAGCAGAAGCTTTCTTT. The entire variable domain, with the rest obtained from reference TRBV11-1 and TRBJ1-1, is as follows: EAEVAQSPRYKITEKSQAVAFWCDPISGHATLYWYRQILGQGPELLVQFQDESVVDDSQLPKDRFSAERLKGVDSTLKIQPAELGDSAMYLCASSLGAEAFFGQGTRLTVV.

This clonotype came up many times. The chain recombines TRBV6-1 with TRBJ1-5; D unresolved. V was cut by 4 bases and J by 3 bases, with 7 bases left in between. This CDR3 has 13 residues. Germline CDR1 MNHNS, CDR2 SASEGT. The CDR3 DNA sequence: TGTGCCAGCAGTGGGTGGGACAATCAGCCCCAGCATTTT. It translates to CASSGWDNQPQHF.

In its sample, this clonotype was seen a few times. CDR3 DNA sequence: TGTGCCTGGAGTGTACGCGGGGCGAGCACAGATACGCAGTATTTT. Protein: CAWSVRGASTDTQYF. The rearrangement uses TRBV30 and TRBJ2-3; D might be TRBD2 (6 bases). With 0 bases removed from V and 0 bases from J, the gap between germline ends came to 10 bases. The CDR3 sequence is 15 residues long. The germline CDR1 and CDR2 sequences are GTSNPN and SVGIG (reference sequence).

This clonotype occurred many times. This rearrangement joins TRBV12-3 or TRBV12-4 to TRBJ2-1; D is uncertain. The germline V and J ends were trimmed by 0 bases and 9 bases, with 6 bases remaining between them. This CDR3 contains 12 residues. The CDR3 reads CASSLAPGEQFF. The CDR3 DNA follows: TGTGCCAGCAGTTTAGCTCCGGGTGAGCAGTTCTTC.

This clonotype showed up many times. The rearrangement joins TRBV7-9 to TRBJ1-4; D remains ambiguous. The ends were cut back, 0 bases at V and 0 bases at J, with 5 bases in the middle. The CDR3 sequence is 15 residues long. Germline lookup yields CDR1 SEHNR and CDR2 FQNEAQ (reference sequence). As DNA, the CDR3 is TGTGCCAGCAGCTTAGCCTATGCAACTAATGAAAAACTGTTTTTT. Protein product: CASSLAYATNEKLFF. Full variable domain (remainder filled in from reference TRBV7-9 and TRBJ1-4): DTGVSQNPRHKITKRGQNVTFRCDPISEHNRLYWYRQTLGQGPEFLTYFQNEAQLEKSRLLSDRFSAERPKGSFSTLEIQRTEQGDSAMYLCASSLAYATNEKLFFGSGTQLSVL.

V gene TRBV19 combines with J gene TRBJ2-2; no firm D call. Germline CDR1 LNHDA, CDR2 SQIVND (reference sequence). The CDR3 totals 15 residues. Between the trimmed V and J ends, which lost 8 bases and 6 bases, there was a span of 19 bases. The CDR3 is CASSDAARPPGELFF. CDR3 nucleotides: TGTGCCAGTTCGGATGCGGCTCGCCCCCCCGGGGAGCTGTTTTTT.

This clonotype was counted many times. This sequence joins TRBV20-1 and TRBJ2-5; D is uncertain. Between the trimmed V and J ends, which lost 1 base and 2 bases, there was a span of 8 bases. The germline V gene has CDR1 DFQATT and CDR2 SNEGSKA (reference sequence). This CDR3 contains 13 residues. The CDR3 coding sequence is TGCAGTGCTAGAGTAGAAGCGCAAGAGACCCAGTACTTC. Its translation is CSARVEAQETQYF.

The sample holds many counts of this clonotype. The V and J genes are TRBV7-9 and TRBJ1-1; D unclear. CDR1 and CDR2 from the germline V gene are SEHNR and FQNEAQ (reference sequence). CDR3 size: 14 residues. The ends were cut back, 1 base at V and 1 base at J, with 7 bases in the middle. CDR3 sequence reads: CASSLVQRNTEAFF. The CDR3 nucleotides are TGTGCCAGCAGCTTAGTGCAACGGAACACTGAAGCTTTCTTT. The variable domain in full, with the rest retrieved from reference TRBV7-9 and TRBJ1-1, is DTGVSQNPRHKITKRGQNVTFRCDPISEHNRLYWYRQTLGQGPEFLTYFQNEAQLEKSRLLSDRFSAERPKGSFSTLEIQRTEQGDSAMYLCASSLVQRNTEAFFGQGTRLTVV.

In this sample, this clonotype turned up a few times. The V and J genes are TRBV2 and TRBJ1-2; 7 bases match TRBD1. Losses at the gene ends were 4 bases for V and 4 bases for J; bases not matched to a gene: 6. The CDR3 consists of 14 residues. In germline, CDR1 is SNHLY, CDR2 FYNNEI. CDR3 nucleotide sequence: TGTGCCAGCAGTGGTTGGGACAGACTCTATGGCTACACCTTC. Amino acids: CASSGWDRLYGYTF.

The CDR3, as DNA: TGTGCCAGCAGCCGAGCGGCGACGTCCTACGAGCAGTACTTC. Residues: CASSRAATSYEQYF. V gene TRBV7-2 combines with J gene TRBJ2-7; TRBD2 is a possible D gene (5 bases). Trimming pared 5 bases from V and 1 base from J, leaving 12 bases between. Germline values: CDR1 SGHTA, CDR2 FQGNSA. The CDR3 sequence is 14 residues long.

This clonotype showed up many times. The chain uses TRBV3-1 and TRBJ2-5; D unclear. The germline gives CDR1 LGHDT, CDR2 YNNKEL (reference sequence). The CDR3 spans 14 residues. Trimming stripped 4 bases from V and 0 bases from J, with 9 bases between. Written as DNA, the CDR3 is TGTGCCAGCAGCCGACGGGCCCACCAAGAGACCCAGTACTTC. The encoded protein is CASSRRAHQETQYF.